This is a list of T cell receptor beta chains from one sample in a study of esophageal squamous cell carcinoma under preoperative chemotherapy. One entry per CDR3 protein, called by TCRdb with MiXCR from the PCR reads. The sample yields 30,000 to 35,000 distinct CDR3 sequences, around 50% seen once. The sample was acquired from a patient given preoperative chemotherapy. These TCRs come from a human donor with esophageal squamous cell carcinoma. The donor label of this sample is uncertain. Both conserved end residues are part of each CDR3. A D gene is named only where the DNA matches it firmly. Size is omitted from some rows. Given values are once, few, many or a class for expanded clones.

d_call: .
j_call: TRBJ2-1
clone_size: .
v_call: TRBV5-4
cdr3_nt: TGTGCCAGCAGCTTGGCAAGCAGAGATGTAAATGAGCAGTTCTTC
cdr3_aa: CASSLASRDVNEQFF

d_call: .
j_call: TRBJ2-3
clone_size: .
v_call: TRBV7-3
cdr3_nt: TGTGCCAGCAGCGTGGGGAGAGGGGGGGGGGGCGAAGAGACCCAGTATTTT
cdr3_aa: CASSVGRGGGGEETQYF

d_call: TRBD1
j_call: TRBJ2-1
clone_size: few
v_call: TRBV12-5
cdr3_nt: TGTGCTAGTGGTTTGGGGACAGGGGGCTCCTACAATGAGCAGTTCTTC
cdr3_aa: CASGLGTGGSYNEQFF

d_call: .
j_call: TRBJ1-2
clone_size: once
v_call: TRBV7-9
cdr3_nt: TGTGCCAGCAGCCAGGACAACTATGGCTACACCTTC
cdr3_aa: CASSQDNYGYTF

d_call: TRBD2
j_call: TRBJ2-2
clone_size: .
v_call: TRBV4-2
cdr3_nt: TGTGCCAGCAGCCAGGGAACACTAGCGGGCACCGAGGAGCTGTTTTTC
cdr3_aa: CASSQGTLAGTEELFF

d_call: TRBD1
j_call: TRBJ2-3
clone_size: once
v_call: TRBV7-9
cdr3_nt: TGTGCCAGCAGCCCGGGACAGGGGAGAGATACGCAGTATTTT
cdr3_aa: CASSPGQGRDTQYF

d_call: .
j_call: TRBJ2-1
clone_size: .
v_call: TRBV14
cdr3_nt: TGTGCCAGCAGCCAAGAGGAGTGGCATGAGCAGTTCTTC
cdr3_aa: CASSQEEWHEQFF

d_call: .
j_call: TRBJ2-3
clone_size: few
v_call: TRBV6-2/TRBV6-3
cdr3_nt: TGTGCCAGCAGTCGACGAGTTGGCGCCACAGATACGCAGTATTTT
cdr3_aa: CASSRRVGATDTQYF

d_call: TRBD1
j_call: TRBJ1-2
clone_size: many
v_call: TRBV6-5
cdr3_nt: TGTGCCAGCAGAGACTCAGGGGGCTTTGATGGCTACACCTTC
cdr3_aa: CASRDSGGFDGYTF

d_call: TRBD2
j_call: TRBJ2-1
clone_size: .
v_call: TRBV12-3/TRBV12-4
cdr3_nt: TGTGCCAGCAGTTTAGGGTCTAGCGGGAGCAATGAGCAGTTCTTC
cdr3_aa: CASSLGSSGSNEQFF

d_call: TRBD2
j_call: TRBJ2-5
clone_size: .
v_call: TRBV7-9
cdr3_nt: TGTGCCAGCAGCCCGACTAGCTCCTTTGGGGAGCAGTACTTC
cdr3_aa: CASSPTSSFGEQYF

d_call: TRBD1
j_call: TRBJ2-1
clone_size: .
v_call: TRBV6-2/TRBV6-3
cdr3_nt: TGTGCCAGCAGTGCACAGGGGTATGAGCAGTTCTTC
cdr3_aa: CASSAQGYEQFF

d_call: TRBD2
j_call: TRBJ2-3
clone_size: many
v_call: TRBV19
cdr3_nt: TGTGCCAGTAGTATAAGTAGCGGGGGGGGGGATACGCAGTATTTT
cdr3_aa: CASSISSGGGDTQYF

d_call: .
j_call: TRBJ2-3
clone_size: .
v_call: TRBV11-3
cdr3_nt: .
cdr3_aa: CASSFGAGAGDVDTQYF

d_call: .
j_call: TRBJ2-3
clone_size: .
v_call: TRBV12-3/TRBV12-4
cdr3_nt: TGTGCCAGCGGTGGCACCGGCGGCGGCAGCCCAGATACGCAGTACTTT
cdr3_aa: CASGGTGGGSPDTQYF

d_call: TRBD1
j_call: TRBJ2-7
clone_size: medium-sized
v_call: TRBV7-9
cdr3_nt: TGTGCCAGCACCGACGGGTATGCGGACAGGAGATCCTACGAGCAGTACTTC
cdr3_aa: CASTDGYADRRSYEQYF

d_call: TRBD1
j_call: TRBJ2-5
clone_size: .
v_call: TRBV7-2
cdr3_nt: TGTGCCAGCAGAAAAGACAGGGGGCGGGAGACCCAGTACTTC
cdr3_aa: CASRKDRGRETQYF

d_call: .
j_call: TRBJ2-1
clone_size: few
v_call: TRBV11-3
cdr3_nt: TGTGCCAGCAGCTTAGATGGGACGGGGGACAATGAGCAGTTCTTC
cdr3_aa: CASSLDGTGDNEQFF

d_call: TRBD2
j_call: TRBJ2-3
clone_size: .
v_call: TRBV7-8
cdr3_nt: TGTGCCAGCAGCAACCTAGCGGGGGGGCCCAATGACATGCAGTATTTT
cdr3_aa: CASSNLAGGPNDMQYF

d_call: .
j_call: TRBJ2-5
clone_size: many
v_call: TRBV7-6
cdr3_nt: TGTGCCAGCAGCCGACCCACAGGGTACCAAGAGACCCAGTACTTC
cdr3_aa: CASSRPTGYQETQYF

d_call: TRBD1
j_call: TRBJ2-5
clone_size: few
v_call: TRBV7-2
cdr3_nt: TGTGCCAGCAGCCCAGGACAGGGAACCTCACGAGAGACCCAGTACTTC
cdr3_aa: CASSPGQGTSRETQYF

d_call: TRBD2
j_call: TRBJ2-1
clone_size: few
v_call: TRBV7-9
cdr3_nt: TGTGCCAGCAGCTCTCTCGGGAGGGCCGTCGGTGAGCAGTTCTTC
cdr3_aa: CASSSLGRAVGEQFF

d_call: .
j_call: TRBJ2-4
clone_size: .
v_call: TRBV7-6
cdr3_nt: TGTGCCAGCGGCTTGGCGCCGGCAGCCACAGACACGCAGTACTTC
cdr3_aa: CASGLAPAATDTQYF

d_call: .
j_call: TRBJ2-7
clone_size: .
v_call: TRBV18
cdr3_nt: TGTGCCAGCTCACCATCTTCCAACGAGCAGTACTTC
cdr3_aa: CASSPSSNEQYF

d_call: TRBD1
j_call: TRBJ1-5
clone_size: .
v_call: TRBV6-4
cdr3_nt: TGTGCCAGCCTAACCCCCCGGACAGGGGCTTATCAGCCCCAGCATTTT
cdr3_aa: CASLTPRTGAYQPQHF

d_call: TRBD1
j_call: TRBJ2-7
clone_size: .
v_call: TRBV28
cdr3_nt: TGTGCCAGCAGTCCTCCCCGGACAGGGTTGGCCTACGAGCAGTACTTC
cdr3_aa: CASSPPRTGLAYEQYF

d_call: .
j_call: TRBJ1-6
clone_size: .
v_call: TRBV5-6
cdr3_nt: TGTGCCAGCAGCTCGTCAGGGGAATCCTATAATTCACCCCTCCACTTT
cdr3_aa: CASSSSGESYNSPLHF

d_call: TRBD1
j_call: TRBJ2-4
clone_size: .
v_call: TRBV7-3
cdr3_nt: TGTGCCAGCAGCCTCAAACTGGGGCTGTGGGACAGAAACATGCAGTACTTT
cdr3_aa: CASSLKLGLWDRNMQYF

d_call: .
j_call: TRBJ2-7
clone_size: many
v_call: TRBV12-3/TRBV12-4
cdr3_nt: TGTGCCAGCAGTTCGGAAGGGGACGAGCAGTACTTC
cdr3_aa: CASSSEGDEQYF

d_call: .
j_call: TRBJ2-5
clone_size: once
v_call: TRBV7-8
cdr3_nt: TGTGCCAGCAGCTTATGGGACAAATTATTAGGGACCCAGTACTTC
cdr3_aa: CASSLWDKLLGTQYF

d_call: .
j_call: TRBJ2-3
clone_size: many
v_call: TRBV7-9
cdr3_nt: TGTGCCAGCAGCTTAAATGTGGATACGCAGTATTTT
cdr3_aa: CASSLNVDTQYF

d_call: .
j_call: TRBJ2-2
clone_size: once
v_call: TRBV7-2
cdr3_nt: TGTGCCAGCAGATCTATCCCAGACACCGATACGCTGTATTTT
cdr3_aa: CASRSIPDTDTLYF

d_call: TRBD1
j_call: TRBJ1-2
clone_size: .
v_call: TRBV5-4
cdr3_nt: TGTGCCAGCAGCTTGGAGGCAGGGGGCCCGGTCGGCGGCTACACCTTC
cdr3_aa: CASSLEAGGPVGGYTF